The entry below gives a single T cell receptor (beta chain) sequence along with its context. Here immunoSEQ multiplex PCR was the method, and the copy in TCRdb shows in-frame clones only, minus some. There are 700,000 to 750,000 clones in the sample; approximately 85% occur only once, and about 0.011% lies in the top ten. CDR1 and CDR2 from the germline V gene are SNHLY and FYNNEI. Deletions cut 8 bases from V and 7 bases from J, with 18 bases between. The CDR3 runs 14 residues. These data are taken from a study of shared T cell receptors in the human thymus. These data were also reused for a study on human thymus T cells. This second report adds: Donation came from healthy Finnish infants having corrective surgery for congenital heart defects. The study used thymus tissue resected during corrective heart surgery. Thymic as well as blood repertoires seemed to favor certain V and J genes unevenly. Related research described thymic repertoires that were highly overlapping among unrelated individuals.

The receptor comes from a girl under two years old with a congenital heart defect. Sequenced sample: thymocytes. V gene TRBV2 combines with J gene TRBJ2-1; no definite D call. For the CDR3, the DNA is TGTGCCAGCGGGTTGAGGAAAACCAAAAATGAGCAGTTCTTC. Translating it yields CASGLRKTKNEQFF.